This T cell receptor beta chain was identified in a study of early T cells in non-severe SARS-CoV-2 infection (dated by TCRdb to the early 2020s). In terms of the full investigation: Because TCR sequencing was done on bulk RNA from unsorted whole blood, the alpha and beta chains could not be paired. Paper-wide results and their limitations: VDJdb matching was skewed toward anti-spike CD8 responses and likely underestimated virus-specific expansions by missing private and CD4 specificities.

Details on this clonotype: What this receptor recognizes is not known. Base qualities are not provided; no much larger clone lies one nucleotide away.

This was a case-control study nested in a cohort of healthcare workers in London, UK, who had nasopharyngeal swab PCR tests and blood samples taken every week. Healthcare workers were enrolled in the week of the UK lockdown, from 23 to 31 March 2020, and were followed every week for up to roughly 16 weeks. Deletion took 1 base off V and 2 bases off J, with a span of 3 bases between the germline ends. Sequences SGHTA (CDR1) and FQGNSA (CDR2) are obtained from the germline V gene. From the cysteine through the phenylalanine, the CDR3 covers 12 amino acids. Kept here is only the CDR3 DNA, which spans 36 bases and is read in frame from base 1. The method behind the library was 5' RACE. Instrument on record: NextSeq 500. To correct for sequencing error and PCR bias, the TCR library protocol tagged individual cDNA molecules with unique molecular identifiers. Both TCR alpha and beta chains were sequenced, and tight co-correlation was observed between alpha and beta sequence abundances in each sample. On the study's bioinformatics: Decombinator V4 was used to annotate TCR sequences for V gene, J gene and CDR3. TCRs were defined as expanded if a significant change between any two time points was detected under a Poisson model with p below 0.0001. TCR abundances were normalised to the total number of TCRs sequenced per sample and expressed as counts per million. TRAV1-2 paired with TRAJ12, TRAJ20 or TRAJ33 defined MAIT TCRs, while TRAV10 paired with TRAJ18 defined iNKT TCRs. A search of VDJdb, accessed on 1 November 2021, was run for TCRs annotated to CMV, EBV and SARS-CoV-2, with TCRs annotated for multiple antigens excluded. The public reads were quality trimmed at Q25 with fastp and then assembled into clones with MiXCR by TCRdb, keeping productive beta chains. Rows are combined by CDR3 protein, so each entry shows the most common genes and DNA. For this entry, the V and J calls and clone size follow TCRdb and not the study's own pipeline. This sample comprises approximately 50,000 distinct CDR3 sequences, about 12% of them detected only once. Just over 2.5% of the sample is taken by the ten largest.

This receptor was taken from an adult who was a healthcare worker with PCR-confirmed SARS-CoV-2 infection or an uninfected control (not recorded which). Sequencing was performed on whole blood, taken at baseline. The receptor chain draws on TRBV7-2 and TRBJ2-7, with an unclear D gene assignment. The bases read TGTGCCAGCAGCTTAGATACCTACGAGCAGTACTTC. Its translation is CASSLDTYEQYF. When the CDR3 is completed using the reference TRBV7-2 and TRBJ2-7 genes on either side, the full variable domain is GAGVSQSPSNKVTEKGKDVELRCDPISGHTALYWYRQSLGQGLEFLIYFQGNSAPDKSGLPSDRFSAERTGGSVSTLTIQRTQQEDSAVYLCASSLDTYEQYFGPGTRLTVT.